The 5 T cell receptor beta chains below all came from one sample that was sequenced in a study of blood T cell repertoires in COVID-19. Measured with immunoSEQ multiplex PCR; TCRdb has only the in-frame clones, and not every one. The sample has hundreds of thousands of clones; around 80% are singletons. Sequences were obtained from PBMCs or T cells enriched from blood (not recorded which). These TCRs come from a man aged 30 to 39 with acute COVID-19.

This clone has only one observation. This sample includes further DNA sequences coding for the same CDR3. The genes are TRBV6-5 and TRBJ2-7, with TRBD1 matching 9 bases. The length of the CDR3 is 13 residues. In germline, CDR1 is MNHEY, CDR2 SVGAGI. The V segment lost 7 bases and the J segment 4 bases; nucleotides outside the gene matches: 5. This CDR3 is CASNTGGPYEQYF. CDR3 nucleotide sequence: TGTGCCAGCAATACAGGGGGCCCTTACGAGCAGTACTTC.

This clone appeared a single time. The chain employs TRBV7-6 and TRBJ1-4, with D maybe TRBD1 (6 bases). The V and J ends lost 5 bases and 5 bases respectively, with 15 bases between them. CDR3 length: 15 residues. Looked up from germline, CDR1 is SGHVS and CDR2 is FNYEAQ. In DNA, the CDR3 is TGTGCCAGCAGCCGGTCGGGGGGCAGGAATGAAAAACTGTTTTTT. This translates into CASSRSGGRNEKLFF.

The genes are TRBV19 and TRBJ1-1; 8 bases agree with TRBD1. The CDR3 contains 13 residues. Trimming took 6 bases from V and 4 from J; bases not matched to a gene: 4. Germline V gene data show CDR1 as LNHDA and CDR2 as SQIVND (reference sequence). Here the CDR3 reads CASRSTGATEAFF. The CDR3, as DNA: TGTGCCAGTAGGTCGACAGGGGCCACTGAAGCTTTCTTT.

The genes are TRBV19 and TRBJ1-1; D is unresolved. CDR3 length: 14 residues. Germline CDR1 reads LNHDA; CDR2 reads SQIVND (reference sequence). With 5 bases removed from V and 5 bases from J, the gap between germline ends came to 15 bases. The CDR3 coding sequence is TGTGCCAGTAGTCCTTACCTAGGTGGGACTGAAGCTTTCTTT. It codes for CASSPYLGGTEAFF.

This clone occurred a few times. The chain couples TRBV27 to TRBJ2-1, with D possibly being TRBD2 (7 bases). Germline V lookup: CDR1 MNHEY, CDR2 SMNVEV (reference sequence). This CDR3 is built from 14 residues. Trimming shortened V by 5 bases and J by 4 bases, and 12 bases separated the two germline ends. CDR3 nucleotide sequence: TGTGCCAGCAGTAGGGGGGGTTATTACAATGAGCAGTTCTTC. Residues: CASSRGGYYNEQFF.